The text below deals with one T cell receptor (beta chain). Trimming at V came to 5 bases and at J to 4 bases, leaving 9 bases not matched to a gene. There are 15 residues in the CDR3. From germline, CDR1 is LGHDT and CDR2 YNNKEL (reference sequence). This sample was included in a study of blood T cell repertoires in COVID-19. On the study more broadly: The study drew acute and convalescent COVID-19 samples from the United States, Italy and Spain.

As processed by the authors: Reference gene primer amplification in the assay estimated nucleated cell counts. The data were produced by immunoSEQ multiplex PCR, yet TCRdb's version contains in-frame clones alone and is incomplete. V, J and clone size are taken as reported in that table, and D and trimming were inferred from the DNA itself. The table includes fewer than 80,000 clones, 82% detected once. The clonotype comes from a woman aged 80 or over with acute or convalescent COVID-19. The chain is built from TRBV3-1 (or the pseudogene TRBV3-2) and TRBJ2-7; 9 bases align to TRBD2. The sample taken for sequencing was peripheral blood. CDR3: CASSSSQRGAYEQYF. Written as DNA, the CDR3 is TGTGCCAGCAGCAGCTCTCAGCGGGGGGCGTACGAGCAGTACTTC.